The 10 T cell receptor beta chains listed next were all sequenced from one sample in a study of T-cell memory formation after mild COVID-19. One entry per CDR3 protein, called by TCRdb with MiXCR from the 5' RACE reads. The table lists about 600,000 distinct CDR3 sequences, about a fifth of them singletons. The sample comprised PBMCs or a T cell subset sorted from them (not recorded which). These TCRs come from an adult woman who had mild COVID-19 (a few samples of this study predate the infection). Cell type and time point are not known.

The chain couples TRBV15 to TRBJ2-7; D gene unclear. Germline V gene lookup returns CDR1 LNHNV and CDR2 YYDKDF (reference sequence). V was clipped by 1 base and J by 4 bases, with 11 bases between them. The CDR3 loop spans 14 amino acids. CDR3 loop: CATSRVGLDYEQYF. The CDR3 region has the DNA TGTGCCACCAGCAGAGTCGGGCTCGATTACGAGCAGTACTTC.

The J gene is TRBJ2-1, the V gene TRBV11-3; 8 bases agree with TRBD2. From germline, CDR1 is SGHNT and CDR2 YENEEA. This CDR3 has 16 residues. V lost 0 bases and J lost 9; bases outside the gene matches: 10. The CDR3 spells CASSLDATSEGGEQFF. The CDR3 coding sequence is TGTGCCAGCAGCTTAGACGCGACTAGCGAGGGGGGTGAGCAGTTCTTC. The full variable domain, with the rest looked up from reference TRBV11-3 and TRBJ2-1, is EAGVVQSPRYKIIEKKQPVAFWCNPISGHNTLYWYLQNLGQGPELLIRYENEEAVDDSQLPKDRFSAERLKGVDSTLKIQPAELGDSAVYLCASSLDATSEGGEQFFGPGTRLTVL.

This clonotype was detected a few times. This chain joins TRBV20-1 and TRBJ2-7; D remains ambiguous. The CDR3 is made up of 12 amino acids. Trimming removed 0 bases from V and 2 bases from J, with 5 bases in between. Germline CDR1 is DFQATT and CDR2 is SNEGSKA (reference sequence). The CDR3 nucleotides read TGCAGTGCTAGAGATGTTGCCTACGAGCAGTACTTC. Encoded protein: CSARDVAYEQYF.

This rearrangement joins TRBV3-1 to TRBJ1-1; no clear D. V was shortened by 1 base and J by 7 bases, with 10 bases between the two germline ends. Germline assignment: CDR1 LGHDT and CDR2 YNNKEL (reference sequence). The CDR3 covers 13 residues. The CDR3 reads CASSQGDWGEAFF. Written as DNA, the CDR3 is TGTGCCAGCAGCCAAGGCGACTGGGGTGAAGCTTTCTTT. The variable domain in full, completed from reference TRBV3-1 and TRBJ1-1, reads DTAVSQTPKYLVTQMGNDKSIKCEQNLGHDTMYWYKQDSKKFLKIMFSYNNKELIINETVPNRFSPKSPDKAHLNLHINSLELGDSAVYFCASSQGDWGEAFFGQGTRLTVV.

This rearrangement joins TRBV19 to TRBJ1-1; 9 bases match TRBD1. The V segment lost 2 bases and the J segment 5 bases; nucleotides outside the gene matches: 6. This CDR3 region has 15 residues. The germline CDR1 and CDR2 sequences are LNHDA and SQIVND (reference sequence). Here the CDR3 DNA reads TGTGCCAGTAGTATAATACAGGGGGCGGGAACTGAAGCTTTCTTT. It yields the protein CASSIIQGAGTEAFF.

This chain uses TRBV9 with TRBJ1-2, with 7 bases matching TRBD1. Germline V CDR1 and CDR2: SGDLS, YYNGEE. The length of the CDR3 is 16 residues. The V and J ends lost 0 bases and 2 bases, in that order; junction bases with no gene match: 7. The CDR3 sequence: CASSVAGGQKNYGYTF. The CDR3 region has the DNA TGTGCCAGCAGCGTAGCAGGGGGACAGAAGAACTATGGCTACACCTTC.

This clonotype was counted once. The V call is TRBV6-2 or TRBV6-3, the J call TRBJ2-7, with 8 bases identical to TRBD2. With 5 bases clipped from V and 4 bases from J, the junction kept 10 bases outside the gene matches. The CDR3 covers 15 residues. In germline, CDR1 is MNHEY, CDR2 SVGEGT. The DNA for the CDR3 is TGTGCCAGCAGTCCGAGCGGGGGAGGAGTGTACGAGCAGTACTTC. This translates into CASSPSGGGVYEQYF.

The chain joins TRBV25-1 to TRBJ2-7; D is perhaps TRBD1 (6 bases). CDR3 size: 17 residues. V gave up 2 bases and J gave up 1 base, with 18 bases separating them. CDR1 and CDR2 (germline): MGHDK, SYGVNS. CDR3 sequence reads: CASSENPGVQGSYEQYF. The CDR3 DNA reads TGTGCCAGCAGTGAAAACCCTGGGGTACAGGGATCCTACGAGCAGTACTTC.

The CDR3 nucleotides are TGTGCCAGCAGCTCCTGGGACAGGCGGAACACTGAAGCTTTCTTT. It yields the protein CASSSWDRRNTEAFF. J is TRBJ1-1 and V is TRBV7-9; TRBD1 matches at 8 bases. The CDR3 is 15 residues long. Germline CDR1 and CDR2: SEHNR and FQNEAQ (reference sequence). The ends lost 4 bases at V and 1 base at J; junction bases unmatched: 5.

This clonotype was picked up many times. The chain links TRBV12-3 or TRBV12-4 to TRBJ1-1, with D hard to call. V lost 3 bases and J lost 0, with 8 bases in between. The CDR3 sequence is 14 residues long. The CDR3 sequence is CASSFNGMNTEAFF. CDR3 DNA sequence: TGTGCCAGCAGTTTTAACGGAATGAACACTGAAGCTTTCTTT.